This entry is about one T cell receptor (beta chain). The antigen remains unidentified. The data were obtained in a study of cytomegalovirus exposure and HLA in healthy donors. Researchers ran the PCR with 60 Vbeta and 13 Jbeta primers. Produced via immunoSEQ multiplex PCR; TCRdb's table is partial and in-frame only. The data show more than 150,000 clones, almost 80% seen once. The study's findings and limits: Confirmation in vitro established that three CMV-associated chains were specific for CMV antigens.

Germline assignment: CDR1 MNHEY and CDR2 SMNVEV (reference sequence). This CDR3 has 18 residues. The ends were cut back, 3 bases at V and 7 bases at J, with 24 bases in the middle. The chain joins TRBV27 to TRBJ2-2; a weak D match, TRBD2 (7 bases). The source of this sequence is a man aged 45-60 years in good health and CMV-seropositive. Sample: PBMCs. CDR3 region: CASSFGYWGGLAVGELFF. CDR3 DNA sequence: TGTGCCAGCAGTTTTGGGTACTGGGGGGGCCTTGCTGTCGGGGAGCTGTTTTTT.